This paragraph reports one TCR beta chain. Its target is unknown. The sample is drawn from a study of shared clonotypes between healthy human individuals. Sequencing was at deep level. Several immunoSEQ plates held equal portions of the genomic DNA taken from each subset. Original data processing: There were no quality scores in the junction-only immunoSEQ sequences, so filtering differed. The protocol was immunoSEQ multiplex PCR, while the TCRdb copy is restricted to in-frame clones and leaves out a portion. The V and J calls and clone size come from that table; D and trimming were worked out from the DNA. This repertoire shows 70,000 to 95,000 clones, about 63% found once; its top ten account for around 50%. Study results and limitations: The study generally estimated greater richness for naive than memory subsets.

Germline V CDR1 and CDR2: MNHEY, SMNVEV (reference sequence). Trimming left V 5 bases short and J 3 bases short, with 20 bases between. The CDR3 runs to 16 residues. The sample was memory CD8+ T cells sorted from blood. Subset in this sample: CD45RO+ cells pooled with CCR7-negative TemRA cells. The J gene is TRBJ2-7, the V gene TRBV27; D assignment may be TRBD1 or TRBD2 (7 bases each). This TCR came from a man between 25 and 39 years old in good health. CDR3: CASSPGGGVGSYEQYF. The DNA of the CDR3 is TGTGCCAGCAGTCCAGGGGGGGGAGTCGGAAGCTACGAGCAGTACTTC.